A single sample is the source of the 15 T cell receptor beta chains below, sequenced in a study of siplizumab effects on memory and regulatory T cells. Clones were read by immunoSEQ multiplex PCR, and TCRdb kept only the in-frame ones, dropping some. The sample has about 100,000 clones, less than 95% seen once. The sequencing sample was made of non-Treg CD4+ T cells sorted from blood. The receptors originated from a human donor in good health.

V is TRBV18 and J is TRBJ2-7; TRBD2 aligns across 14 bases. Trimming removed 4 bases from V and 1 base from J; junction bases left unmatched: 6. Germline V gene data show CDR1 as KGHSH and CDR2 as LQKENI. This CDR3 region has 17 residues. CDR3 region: CASSRGTSGSGSYEQYF. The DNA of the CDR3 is TGTGCCAGCTCACGGGGGACTAGCGGGAGTGGGTCCTACGAGCAGTACTTC. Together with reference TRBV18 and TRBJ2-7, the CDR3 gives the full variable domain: NAGVMQNPRHLVRRRGQEARLRCSPMKGHSHVYWYRQLPEEGLKFMVYLQKENIIDESGMPKERFSAEFPKEGPSILRIQQVVRGDSAAYFCASSRGTSGSGSYEQYFGPGTRLTVT.

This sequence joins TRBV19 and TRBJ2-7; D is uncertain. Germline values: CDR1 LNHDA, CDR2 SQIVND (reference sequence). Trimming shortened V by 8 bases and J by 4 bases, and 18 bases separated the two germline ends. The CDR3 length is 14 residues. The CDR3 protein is CASHDGDGSYEQYF. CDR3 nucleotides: TGTGCCAGTCACGACGGTGATGGAAGTTACGAGCAGTACTTC.

CDR3: CASSSGRVNTGELFF. CDR3 nucleotide sequence: TGTGCCAGCAGTAGCGGGAGGGTCAACACCGGGGAGCTGTTTTTT. The chain carries TRBV6-5 and TRBJ2-2; 10 nucleotides align to TRBD2. Germline V gene lookup returns CDR1 MNHEY and CDR2 SVGAGI. This CDR3 has 15 amino acids. V lost 5 bases, J lost 2 bases, and 2 bases stayed unmatched.

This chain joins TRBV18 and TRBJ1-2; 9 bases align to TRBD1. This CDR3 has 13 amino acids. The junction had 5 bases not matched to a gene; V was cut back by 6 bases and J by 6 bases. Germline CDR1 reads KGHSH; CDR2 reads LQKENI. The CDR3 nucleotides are TGTGCCAGCTCTGATGGACAGGGGAATGGCTACACCTTC. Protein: CASSDGQGNGYTF.

CDR3 sequence (DNA): TGTGCCAGTAGCCCGACTAGCGACACAGATACGCAGTATTTT. This encodes CASSPTSDTDTQYF. The gene calls are TRBV19 and TRBJ2-3, with 8 bases aligning to TRBD2. This CDR3 has 14 residues. Germline V gene sequence: CDR1 LNHDA, CDR2 SQIVND (reference sequence). V lost 6 bases, J lost 2 bases, and 4 bases stayed unmatched. Based on the CDR3 plus reference TRBV19 and TRBJ2-3, the full variable domain is DGGITQSPKYLFRKEGQNVTLSCEQNLNHDAMYWYRQDPGQGLRLIYYSQIVNDFQKGDIAEGYSVSREKKESFPLTVTSAQKNPTAFYLCASSPTSDTDTQYFGPGTRLTVL.

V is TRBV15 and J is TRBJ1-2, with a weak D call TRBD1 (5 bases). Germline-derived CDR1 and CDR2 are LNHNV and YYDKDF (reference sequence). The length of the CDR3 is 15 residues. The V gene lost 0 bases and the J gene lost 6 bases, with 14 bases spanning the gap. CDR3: CATSRDLGREDGYTF. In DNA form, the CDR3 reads TGTGCCACCAGCAGAGATCTGGGCAGGGAAGATGGCTACACCTTC.

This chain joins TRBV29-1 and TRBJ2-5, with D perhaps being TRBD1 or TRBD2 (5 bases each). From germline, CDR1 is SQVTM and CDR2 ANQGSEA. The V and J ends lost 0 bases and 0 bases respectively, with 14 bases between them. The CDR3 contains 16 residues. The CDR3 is CSVEDRGRKYQETQYF. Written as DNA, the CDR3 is TGCAGCGTTGAAGATAGGGGACGGAAGTACCAAGAGACCCAGTACTTC.

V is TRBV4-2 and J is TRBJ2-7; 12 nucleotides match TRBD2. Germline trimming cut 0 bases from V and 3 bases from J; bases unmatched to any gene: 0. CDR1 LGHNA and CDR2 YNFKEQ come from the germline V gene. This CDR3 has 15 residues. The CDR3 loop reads CASSQEGLAGYEQYF. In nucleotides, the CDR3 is TGTGCCAGCAGCCAAGAGGGACTAGCGGGCTACGAGCAGTACTTC.

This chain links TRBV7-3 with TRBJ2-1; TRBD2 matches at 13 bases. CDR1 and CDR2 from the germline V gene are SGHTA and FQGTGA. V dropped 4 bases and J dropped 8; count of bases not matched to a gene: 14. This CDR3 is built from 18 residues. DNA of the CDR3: TGTGCCAGCAGCTCCCTACCGGAACTAGCGGGAGGGAGGCATGAGCAGTTCTTC. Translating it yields CASSSLPELAGGRHEQFF.

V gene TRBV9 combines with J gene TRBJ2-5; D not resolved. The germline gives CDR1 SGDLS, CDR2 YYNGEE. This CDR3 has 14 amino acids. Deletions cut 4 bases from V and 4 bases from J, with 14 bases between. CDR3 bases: TGTGCCAGCAGCTCCGGTCCCCGAGGAGAGACCCAGTACTTC. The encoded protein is CASSSGPRGETQYF. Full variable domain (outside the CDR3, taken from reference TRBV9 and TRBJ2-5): DSGVTQTPKHLITATGQRVTLRCSPRSGDLSVYWYQQSLDQGLQFLIQYYNGEERAKGNILERFSAQQFPDLHSELNLSSLELGDSALYFCASSSGPRGETQYFGPGTRLLVL.

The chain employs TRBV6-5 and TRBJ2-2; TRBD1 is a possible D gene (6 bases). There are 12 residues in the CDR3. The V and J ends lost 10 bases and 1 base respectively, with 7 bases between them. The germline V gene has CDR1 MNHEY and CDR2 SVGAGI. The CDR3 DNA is TGTGCCACCAGGGGGAACACCGGGGAGCTGTTTTTT. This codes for CATRGNTGELFF.

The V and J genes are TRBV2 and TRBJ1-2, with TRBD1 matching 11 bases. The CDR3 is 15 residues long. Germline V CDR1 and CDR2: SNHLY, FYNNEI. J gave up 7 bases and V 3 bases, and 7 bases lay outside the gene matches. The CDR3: CASSEAGQGVGGYTF. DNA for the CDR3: TGTGCCAGCAGTGAGGCGGGACAGGGGGTAGGTGGCTACACCTTC.

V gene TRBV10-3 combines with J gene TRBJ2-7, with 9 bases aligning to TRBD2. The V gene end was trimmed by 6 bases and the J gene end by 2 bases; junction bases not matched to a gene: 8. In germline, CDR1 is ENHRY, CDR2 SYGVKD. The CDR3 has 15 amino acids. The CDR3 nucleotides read TGTGCCATCAGAGGGCTGACTAGCGGAACCTACGAGCAGTACTTC. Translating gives CAIRGLTSGTYEQYF.

The CDR3 spells CASRPPGQGYEQYF. CDR3 nucleotides: TGTGCCAGCAGACCCCCAGGTCAAGGCTACGAGCAGTACTTC. This rearrangement joins TRBV6-1 to TRBJ2-7; no firm D call. CDR1 is MNHNS and CDR2 is SASEGT in the germline V gene. CDR3 length equals 14 residues. Trimming stripped 6 bases from V and 3 bases from J, with 15 bases between.

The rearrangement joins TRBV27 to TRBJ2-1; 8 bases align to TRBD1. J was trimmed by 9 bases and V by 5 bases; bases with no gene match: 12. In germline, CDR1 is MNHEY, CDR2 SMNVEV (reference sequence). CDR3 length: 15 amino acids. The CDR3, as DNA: TGTGCCAGCAGTACACGGACAGGGCTCCGATTTGAGCAGTTCTTC. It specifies CASSTRTGLRFEQFF.